This TCR beta chain comes out of a study of T cell repertoires in cytomegalovirus infection (dated by TCRdb to 2018 to 2020). About the study as a whole: Because public TCR beta signatures pointed to carriage of CMV infection together with the matching HLA type, the HLA type of each donor mattered for the analysis.

Regarding this clonotype: It lacks a known antigen. Base qualities are not provided; no much larger clone lies one nucleotide away.

Taken from cysteine to phenylalanine, the CDR3 has 13 residues. Here the CDR3 DNA is all that survives: 39 bases in frame from base 1. CDR1 SNHLY and CDR2 FYNNEI are derived from the germline V gene. V lost 6 bases and J lost 2 bases; the stretch between them is 9 bases long. This sample was sequenced with an Illumina HiSeq 1500. Through fastp at Q25 and MiXCR, TCRdb rebuilt clones from the public reads, retaining in-frame beta chains. Rows with one shared CDR3 protein collapse into an entry with the most common genes and DNA. The sample table contains around 94,000 distinct CDR3 sequences; only one count was recorded for 16% of them. Of the sample, over 8% falls within the top ten clones. Broader findings and caveats from the paper: In both this cohort and an independent roughly 400-donor cohort, the cumulative frequency of public TCR beta family members distinguished carriers of CMV infection plus the relevant HLA type. The ex vivo response was dominated by HLA-C-restricted CMV-specific TCR beta clonotypes, and the single most frequent clonotype in two of eight donors was supplied by these HLA-C-restricted clonotypes.

The TCR comes from a human donor in good health (CMV status not recorded). Some clones in this sample may be carry-over from other donors' samples. This chain joins TRBV2 to TRBJ2-3, with the D gene call left open. Sequencing was performed on PBMCs. The CDR3 protein sequence reads: CASSGRPTDTQYF. The DNA sequence is TGTGCCAGCAGCGGCAGACCCACAGATACGCAGTATTTT.